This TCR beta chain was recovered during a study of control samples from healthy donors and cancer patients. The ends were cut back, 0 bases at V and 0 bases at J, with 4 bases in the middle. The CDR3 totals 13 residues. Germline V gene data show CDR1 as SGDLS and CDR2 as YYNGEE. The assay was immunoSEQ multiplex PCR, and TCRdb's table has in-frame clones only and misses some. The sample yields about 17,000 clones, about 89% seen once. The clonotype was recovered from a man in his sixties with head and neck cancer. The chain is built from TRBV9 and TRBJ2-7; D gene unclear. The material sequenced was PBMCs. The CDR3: CASSVGSSYEQYF. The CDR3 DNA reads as TGTGCCAGCAGCGTAGGGAGCTCCTACGAGCAGTACTTC.